The next 27 T cell receptor beta chains were all read from a single sample in a study of blood T cell repertoires in COVID-19. The method was immunoSEQ multiplex PCR; TCRdb's version includes in-frame clones alone and lacks a portion of them. The table has around 200,000 clones, 83% seen once. Sequencing was done on a sample of peripheral blood. The receptors stem from a man in his forties or fifties with active or convalescent COVID-19.

V and J are TRBV9 and TRBJ2-7; D might be TRBD1 (6 bases). Per germline, CDR1 SGDLS and CDR2 YYNGEE. The V end was cut by 4 bases, the J end by 1 base, with 12 bases between. The CDR3 is 14 amino acids. Here the CDR3 DNA reads TGTGCCAGCAGCCTCTCGACAGGTTCCTACGAGCAGTACTTC. Protein: CASSLSTGSYEQYF.

The V and J genes are TRBV5-1 and TRBJ1-1; D remains ambiguous. The V gene lost 1 base and the J gene lost 2 bases, with 9 bases spanning the gap. There are 14 residues in the CDR3. From germline, CDR1 is SGHRS and CDR2 YFSETQ. The CDR3 reads CASSLSRFNTEAFF. The DNA for the CDR3 is TGCGCCAGCAGCTTGAGTCGGTTTAACACTGAAGCTTTCTTT.

This clone was counted a single time. The V call is TRBV5-1, the J call TRBJ2-5; D is possibly TRBD2 (5 bases). From germline, CDR1 is SGHRS and CDR2 YFSETQ. V lost 4 bases to trimming and J lost 5 bases, with 12 bases between them. The CDR3 is 13 residues long. CDR3: CASSPGFGETQYF. CDR3 DNA sequence: TGCGCCAGCAGCCCGGGGTTTGGGGAGACCCAGTACTTC.

This clone was seen just once. This rearrangement joins TRBV6-1 to TRBJ1-2; the match to TRBD1 covers 8 bases. With 2 bases clipped from V and 5 bases from J, the junction kept 10 bases outside the gene matches. The CDR3 length is 16 residues. Germline assignment: CDR1 MNHNS and CDR2 SASEGT. DNA of the CDR3: TGTGCCAGCAGTGAACAAGCCGGGACAGGTTCTTATGGCTACACCTTC. This gives the protein CASSEQAGTGSYGYTF.

The chain carries TRBV11-2 and TRBJ2-1; D unresolved. Between the trimmed V and J ends, which lost 2 bases and 9 bases, there was a span of 11 bases. Germline CDR1 is SGHAT and CDR2 is FQNNGV. The CDR3 has 13 residues. The CDR3 is CASSLPDTSEQFF. The CDR3 bases are TGTGCCAGCAGCTTACCTGACACATCTGAGCAGTTCTTC.

This chain links TRBV28 with TRBJ2-7, with 8 bases matching TRBD2. This CDR3 spans 13 amino acids. Germline-derived CDR1 and CDR2 are MDHEN and SYDVKM. After removal of 10 bases from V and 4 bases from J, the junction contained 9 bases not matched to a gene. CDR3 sequence (DNA): TGTGCCACCGCCGGGACTAGTAATTACGAGCAGTACTTC. Translation: CATAGTSNYEQYF. Supplemented by reference TRBV28 and TRBJ2-7, the full variable domain reads DVKVTQSSRYLVKRTGEKVFLECVQDMDHENMFWYRQDPGLGLRLIYFSYDVKMKEKGDIPEGYSVSREKKERFSLILESASTNQTSMYLCATAGTSNYEQYFGPGTRLTVT.

The chain couples TRBV12-5 to TRBJ1-1; 10 nucleotides align to TRBD1. In germline, CDR1 is LGHNT, CDR2 FRNRAP. After removal of 5 bases from V and 3 bases from J, the junction contained 6 bases not matched to a gene. The CDR3 covers 15 residues. The CDR3 DNA reads as TGTGCTAGTGGTCCTGGACAGGGGGAGGACACTGAAGCTTTCTTT. Protein product: CASGPGQGEDTEAFF.

In its sample, this clone was seen once. This sequence joins TRBV5-4 and TRBJ2-1; 7 bases map to TRBD2. The CDR3 length is 16 residues. The V segment lost 4 bases and the J segment 7 bases; nucleotides outside the gene matches: 14. CDR1 is SGHNT and CDR2 is YYREEE in the germline V gene (reference sequence). This CDR3 reads CASSREGASPRNEQFF. In nucleotides, the CDR3 is TGTGCCAGCAGCAGGGAGGGAGCGTCGCCTCGGAATGAGCAGTTCTTC.

This chain joins TRBV2 and TRBJ2-5, with TRBD1 identical over 9 bases. V shed 4 bases, J shed 7 bases, and the junction held 13 bases outside the gene matches. CDR1 and CDR2 from the germline V gene are SNHLY and FYNNEI. The CDR3 spans 16 residues. The CDR3 here is CASSATKGQGSGTQYF. CDR3 nucleotides: TGTGCCAGCAGTGCCACCAAGGGACAGGGATCCGGGACCCAGTACTTC.

This clone came up many times. The V and J genes are TRBV20-1 and TRBJ2-3; D is unclear. The CDR3 has 11 residues. V dropped 3 bases and J dropped 7 bases, with 8 bases sitting between them. Germline loops: CDR1 DFQATT, CDR2 SNEGSKA (reference sequence). CDR3: CSASQTYTQYF. In nucleotides, the CDR3 is TGCAGTGCTAGTCAGACTTATACGCAGTATTTT.

This chain connects TRBV12-2 to TRBJ1-1; the table's TRBD1 call for D was not verified on the DNA. TRBV12-2 is flagged as a pseudogene. CDR3 length: 17 residues. For the CDR3, the DNA is TGTGCAAGTCGGGGCTACAGTGGGCAGGGGGCTGTGGGTGAAGCTTTCTTT. This sequence encodes CASRGYSGQGAVGEAFF.

J is TRBJ1-1 and V is TRBV12-3 or TRBV12-4; D possibly corresponds to TRBD1 (6 bases). V was pared by 3 bases and J by 5 bases, with 10 bases between. This CDR3 region has 13 residues. The CDR3 protein is CASSLGGRTEAFF. The CDR3 coding sequence is TGTGCCAGCAGTTTGGGGGGGCGGACTGAAGCTTTCTTT.

This rearrangement joins TRBV5-1 to TRBJ2-1, with D perhaps TRBD1 (6 bases). The CDR3 runs to 14 residues. Germline values: CDR1 SGHRS, CDR2 YFSETQ. With 7 bases removed from V and 6 bases from J, the gap between germline ends came to 17 bases. The CDR3 reads CASHYRETGNEQFF. Here the CDR3 DNA reads TGCGCCAGCCATTACAGGGAGACAGGCAATGAGCAGTTCTTC.

This rearrangement joins TRBV27 to TRBJ2-7, with TRBD2 matching over 8 bases. CDR3 length: 14 amino acids. Trimming took 6 bases from V and 0 from J; bases not matched to a gene: 4. Germline V lookup: CDR1 MNHEY, CDR2 SMNVEV (reference sequence). The CDR3: CASRASGSSYEQYF. CDR3 coding DNA: TGTGCCAGCAGGGCGAGCGGGAGCTCCTACGAGCAGTACTTC.

A single count supports this clone. The rearrangement links TRBV15 to TRBJ1-5; 10 bases fit TRBD1. Trimming at V came to 1 base and at J to 7 bases, leaving 4 bases not matched to a gene. CDR1 and CDR2 (germline): LNHNV, YYDKDF (reference sequence). This CDR3 is 15 amino acids long. The CDR3 DNA reads as TGTGCCACCAGCAGAGGTTCGGACAGGGGGCAGCCCCAGCATTTT. Translation gives CATSRGSDRGQPQHF.

The chain combines TRBV24-1 with TRBJ2-1, with TRBD1 identical over 9 bases. In germline, CDR1 is KGHDR, CDR2 SFDVKD. The J segment lost 3 bases and the V segment lost 4 bases, leaving 6 bases of the junction unmatched. The CDR3 length is 16 residues. CDR3 loop: CATSDLGTGNYNEQFF. The CDR3 DNA sequence: TGTGCCACCAGTGACCTCGGGACAGGGAACTACAATGAGCAGTTCTTC.

This clone appeared a single time. This CDR3 reads CASSLVGTGMGNTIYF. CDR3 nucleotide sequence: TGCGCCAGCAGCTTGGTGGGGACAGGGATGGGAAACACCATATATTTT. V and J are TRBV5-1 and TRBJ1-3, with 9 bases matching TRBD1. Germline CDR1 is SGHRS and CDR2 is YFSETQ. V shed 0 bases and J 4 bases; nucleotides not matched to a gene: 5. The CDR3 contains 16 residues.

The chain uses TRBV27 and TRBJ1-2; D is possibly TRBD1 (5 bases). Germline assignment: CDR1 MNHEY and CDR2 SMNVEV (reference sequence). CDR3 length: 13 residues. Trimming pared 5 bases from V and 4 bases from J, leaving 11 bases between. The CDR3 spells CASSPQGIYGYTF. CDR3 nucleotide sequence: TGTGCCAGCAGTCCCCAGGGAATCTATGGCTACACCTTC.

The V call is TRBV7-8, the J call TRBJ2-2; no clear D. Germline V gene data show CDR1 as SGHVS and CDR2 as FQNEAQ. Trimming took 1 base from V and 4 from J, leaving 7 bases between them. The CDR3 is 14 residues long. The CDR3: CASSLGQITGELFF. The CDR3, as DNA: TGTGCCAGCAGCTTAGGGCAGATCACCGGGGAGCTGTTTTTT. Full variable domain (missing parts from reference TRBV7-8 and TRBJ2-2): GAGVSQSPRYKVAKRGQDVALRCDPISGHVSLFWYQQALGQGPEFLTYFQNEAQLDKSGLPSDRFFAERPEGSVSTLKIQRTQQEDSAVYLCASSLGQITGELFFGEGSRLTVL.

The chain carries TRBV27 and TRBJ1-1, with D maybe TRBD1 (5 bases). There are 15 residues in the CDR3. Germline V gene sequence: CDR1 MNHEY, CDR2 SMNVEV (reference sequence). V was trimmed by 2 bases and J by 4 bases, leaving 14 bases between them. The CDR3 DNA sequence: TGTGCCAGCAGTTTACAAGGGGCCCTGAGCACTGAAGCTTTCTTT. Protein: CASSLQGALSTEAFF.

The rearrangement uses TRBV24-1 and TRBJ2-1; 10 bases fit TRBD2. The CDR3 covers 13 residues. V shed 5 bases and J 12 bases; nucleotides not matched to a gene: 6. Germline V lookup: CDR1 KGHDR, CDR2 SFDVKD. CDR3 region: CATSASGGLGQFF. Here the CDR3 DNA reads TGTGCCACCAGTGCTAGCGGGGGTTTAGGGCAGTTCTTC.

The chain is built from TRBV27 and TRBJ2-7; 7 bases match TRBD1. Germline CDR1 MNHEY, CDR2 SMNVEV (reference sequence). The V and J ends lost 3 bases and 0 bases, in that order; junction bases with no gene match: 5. The CDR3 has 15 residues. CDR3 nucleotide sequence: TGTGCCAGCAGTTTTACAGGGGTTTTCTCCTACGAGCAGTACTTC. As protein: CASSFTGVFSYEQYF.

This clone was seen more than once but under ten times. This rearrangement joins TRBV10-2 to TRBJ1-1; the D is unclear. The germline V gene has CDR1 WSHSY and CDR2 SAAADI. The V gene lost 6 bases and the J gene lost 5 bases, with 16 bases spanning the gap. This CDR3 region has 14 residues. In nucleotides, the CDR3 is TGCGCCAGCAGGCCCGCGGGGTTTGGGACTGAAGCTTTCTTT. This encodes CASRPAGFGTEAFF.

This clone appeared a single time. The chain combines TRBV28 with TRBJ1-1, with 8 bases matching TRBD1. The germline V gene encodes CDR1 MDHEN and CDR2 SYDVKM. CDR3 size: 15 residues. With V trimmed by 1 base and J by 7 bases, 8 bases remained unmatched. CDR3 sequence (DNA): TGTGCCAGCAGTTTATTGCAGGGGGCTTGGGGTGAAGCTTTCTTT. Encoded protein: CASSLLQGAWGEAFF.

On this clone itself: This same CDR3 is encoded by further DNA sequences in the sample. The chain uses TRBV29-1 and TRBJ2-5; unclear D gene. The CDR3 sequence is 12 residues long. The germline V gene encodes CDR1 SQVTM and CDR2 ANQGSEA. Between the trimmed V and J ends, which lost 4 bases and 2 bases, there was a span of 8 bases. CDR3: CSVGRGQETQYF. The CDR3 DNA reads TGCAGCGTTGGCCGCGGACAAGAGACCCAGTACTTC.

This clone has only one observation. The rearrangement links TRBV30 to TRBJ2-3, with TRBD2 matching over 9 bases. Germline-derived CDR1 and CDR2 are GTSNPN and SVGIG (reference sequence). The CDR3 runs 16 residues. V was clipped by 1 base and J by 2 bases; unmatched bases: 7. CDR3 bases: TGTGCCTGGAGTGCGGGACTAGCTATGATCACAGATACGCAGTATTTT. It is translated as CAWSAGLAMITDTQYF.

The V and J genes are TRBV27 and TRBJ1-4, with TRBD1 matching 9 bases. V lost 5 bases and J lost 2; bases outside the gene matches: 6. Germline CDR1 reads MNHEY; CDR2 reads SMNVEV (reference sequence). The CDR3 extends over 16 amino acids. The CDR3 spells CASSGTGPRTNEKLFF. Here the CDR3 DNA reads TGTGCCAGCAGTGGGACAGGGCCTAGGACTAATGAAAAACTGTTTTTT. Full variable domain (remainder filled in from reference TRBV27 and TRBJ1-4): EAQVTQNPRYLITVTGKKLTVTCSQNMNHEYMSWYRQDPGLGLRQIYYSMNVEVTDKGDVPEGYKVSRKEKRNFPLILESPSPNQTSLYFCASSGTGPRTNEKLFFGSGTQLSVL.